Listed below are T cell receptor beta chains from one sample, sequenced in a study of blood T cell repertoires in COVID-19. The table came from immunoSEQ multiplex PCR; TCRdb's copy has only in-frame clones and leaves some out. The repertoire consists of 250,000 or so clones, with approximately 90% occurring once and the leading ten covering 1.2%. The specimen was PBMCs or T cells enriched from blood (not recorded which). These TCRs come from a human donor in a cohort exposed to, infected with or recovered from COVID-19 (not recorded which). The donor label of this sample is uncertain. The CDR3 runs from the conserved cysteine through the conserved F or W. The D gene is left open where the match is weak. Rows give clone size only sometimes, using once, few, many, or a class for an expanded clone.

CASSSGVPGQNSPLHF	TGTGCCAGCAGCTCGGGGGTCCCGGGACAGAATTCACCCCTCCACTTT	TRBJ1-6	TRBV5-4	TRBD1	.
CASFPPGATYEQYF	TGTGCCAGCTTCCCTCCAGGGGCGACCTACGAGCAGTACTTC	TRBJ2-7	TRBV21-1	.	.
CATRGRGTDTQYF	TGTGCCACCAGGGGGAGGGGCACAGATACGCAGTATTTT	TRBJ2-3	TRBV24-1	TRBD2	.
CASSLWASNYGYTF	TGTGCCAGCAGCTTATGGGCGAGTAACTATGGCTACACCTTC	TRBJ1-2	TRBV7-2	.	.
CASSRGDAYNEQFF	TGTGCCAGCTCCCGGGGGGATGCCTACAATGAGCAGTTCTTC	TRBJ2-1	TRBV27	TRBD2	.
CSVTGDTEAFF	TGCAGCGTTACAGGGGACACTGAAGCTTTCTTT	TRBJ1-1	TRBV29-1	TRBD1	.
CASSLLPPGNEKLFF	TGCGCCAGCAGCCTCTTACCCCCAGGGAATGAAAAACTGTTTTTT	TRBJ1-4	TRBV4-1	.	.
CASNPTGALGAEAFF	TGTGCCAGCAACCCGACAGGGGCACTGGGCGCTGAAGCTTTCTTT	TRBJ1-1	TRBV2	TRBD1	.
CASSLGLAGGQDTQYF	TGCGCCAGCAGCCTGGGACTAGCGGGGGGGCAAGATACGCAGTATTTT	TRBJ2-3	TRBV5-1	TRBD2	.
CASSQGATGYNTIYF	TGTGCCAGCAGCCAAGGGGCGACAGGTTACAACACCATATATTTT	TRBJ1-3	TRBV7-3	.	.
CASSGDRLPGLAYNEQFF	TGTGCCAGCAGCGGGGACAGACTCCCGGGACTAGCTTACAATGAGCAGTTCTTC	TRBJ2-1	TRBV7-9	TRBD2	.
CASSPSVTASTGELFF	TGTGCCAGCAGCCCGTCGGTGACAGCCTCCACCGGGGAGCTGTTTTTT	TRBJ2-2	TRBV5-4	.	.
CASSGGGNTEAFF	TGTGCCAGCAGCGGCGGGGGTAACACTGAAGCTTTCTTT	TRBJ1-1	TRBV9	.	.
CASSDAARQGGYGYTF	TGTGCCAGCAGTGATGCGGCCCGACAGGGAGGATATGGCTACACCTTC	TRBJ1-2	TRBV6-1	TRBD1	.
CASSRLAGEETQYF	TGTGCCAGCTCGCGTCTAGCGGGGGAAGAGACCCAGTACTTC	TRBJ2-5	TRBV18	TRBD2	.
CASSHPTGGNEKLFF	TGTGCCAGTAGCCACCCGACAGGGGGGAATGAAAAACTGTTTTTT	TRBJ1-4	TRBV19	TRBD1	.
CASIPVGSYEQYF	TGTGCCAGCATCCCCGTGGGCAGCTACGAGCAGTACTTC	TRBJ2-7	TRBV7-9	.	.
CASSVASHGFDEQFF	TGTGCCAGCAGCGTAGCTAGTCACGGATTCGATGAGCAGTTCTTC	TRBJ2-1	TRBV9	.	.
CASSLSPGGFNQPQHF	TGTGCCAGCAGCTTATCCCCGGGAGGTTTCAATCAGCCCCAGCATTTT	TRBJ1-5	TRBV7-2	.	.
CASSPLPGGAYNEQFF	TGTGCCAGCTCACCACTTCCCGGGGGGGCCTACAATGAGCAGTTCTTC	TRBJ2-1	TRBV18	TRBD2	.
CASSFLAGGIRETQYF	TGTGCCAGCAGCTTTCTAGCGGGGGGAATTAGGGAGACCCAGTACTTC	TRBJ2-5	TRBV11-2	TRBD2	.
CAISAGVADTQYF	TGTGCCATCAGTGCAGGGGTGGCAGATACGCAGTATTTT	TRBJ2-3	TRBV10-3	.	.
CASSIDRRPGANTIYF	TGTGCCAGTAGTATAGATCGACGGCCAGGGGCAAACACCATATATTTT	TRBJ1-3	TRBV19	.	.
CASSTRDSPYEQYF	TGTGCCAGCAGCACCCGGGACTCTCCCTACGAGCAGTACTTC	TRBJ2-7	TRBV9	.	once
CAWSPYQARRGYEKLFF	TGTGCCTGGAGCCCGTATCAGGCGAGAAGGGGGTATGAAAAACTGTTTTTT	TRBJ1-4	TRBV30	.	.
CASSSGQANQPQHF	TGTGCCAGCAGCTCCGGACAGGCCAATCAGCCCCAGCATTTT	TRBJ1-5	TRBV7-9	TRBD1	.
CASSDRRYRVPGELFF	TGTGCCAGCAGCGACCGCCGGTACAGGGTCCCCGGGGAGCTGTTTTTT	TRBJ2-2	TRBV7-8	.	.
CASSITLTGANVLTF	TGTGCCAGTAGTATAACTCTTACTGGGGCCAACGTCCTGACTTTC	TRBJ2-6	TRBV19	.	.
CASSFGTSSETQYF	TGTGCCAGCAGCTTCGGTACTAGCTCGGAGACCCAGTACTTC	TRBJ2-5	TRBV11-2	.	.
CASSLLAGNSNTGELFF	TGCGCCAGCAGCTTACTAGCGGGGAATTCGAACACCGGGGAGCTGTTTTTT	TRBJ2-2	TRBV5-1	TRBD2	.
CASSPGQGHTDTQYF	TGTGCCAGCAGCCCCGGACAGGGCCACACAGATACGCAGTATTTT	TRBJ2-3	TRBV3-1/TRBV3-2	TRBD1	.
CASSEVGGRLETQYF	TGTGCCAGCAGTGAAGTAGGCGGGAGGTTGGAGACCCAGTACTTC	TRBJ2-5	TRBV6-1	TRBD2	.
CASSVFGQGDTEAFF	TGTGCCAGCAGTGTATTTGGACAGGGGGACACTGAAGCTTTCTTT	TRBJ1-1	TRBV25-1	TRBD1	.
CASSKTRGSVAQYF	TGTGCCAGCAGCAAGACTAGGGGATCGGTAGCCCAGTACTTC	TRBJ2-5	TRBV11-2	.	.
CASSLWNEGTSGYEQYF	TGTGCCAGCAGCCTTTGGAATGAAGGGACTAGCGGGTACGAGCAGTACTTC	TRBJ2-7	TRBV3-1/TRBV3-2	TRBD2	.
CASREGPNTEAFF	TGTGCCAGCCGGGAGGGGCCAAACACTGAAGCTTTCTTT	TRBJ1-1	TRBV4-2	.	.
CASSPDRSYEQYF	TGCGCCAGCAGCCCCGACAGGTCCTACGAGCAGTACTTC	TRBJ2-7	TRBV4-1	.	.
CASSLRPASGGSTDTQYF	TGTGCCAGCAGCTTACGACCTGCTAGCGGGGGCAGCACAGATACGCAGTATTTT	TRBJ2-3	TRBV7-6	TRBD2	.